This paragraph covers one TCR beta chain sequence. The antigen is unknown. This sample was included in a study of radiotherapy plus CTLA-4 blockade in lung cancer. Study results and caveats: Following radiotherapy plus ipilimumab, tumor-derived TCR clones expanded in the blood.

The germline V gene has CDR1 SQVTM and CDR2 ANQGSEA. This CDR3 is 14 amino acids long. V was clipped by 3 bases and J by 6 bases; unmatched bases: 9. Produced via immunoSEQ multiplex PCR; TCRdb's table is partial and in-frame only. Among 13,000 to 15,000 clones listed, about 87% were seen once. The material was peripheral blood, obtained from a patient treated with radiotherapy plus ipilimumab. The chain has TRBV29-1 and TRBJ1-1, with 8 bases lining up with TRBD1. The receptor comes from a human donor with non-small cell lung cancer that progressed on radiotherapy plus ipilimumab. Some clones in this sample may be carry-over from other donors' samples. The CDR3 region is CSVDDGQGLAEAFF. CDR3 coding DNA: TGCAGCGTTGATGATGGACAGGGATTGGCTGAAGCTTTCTTT.